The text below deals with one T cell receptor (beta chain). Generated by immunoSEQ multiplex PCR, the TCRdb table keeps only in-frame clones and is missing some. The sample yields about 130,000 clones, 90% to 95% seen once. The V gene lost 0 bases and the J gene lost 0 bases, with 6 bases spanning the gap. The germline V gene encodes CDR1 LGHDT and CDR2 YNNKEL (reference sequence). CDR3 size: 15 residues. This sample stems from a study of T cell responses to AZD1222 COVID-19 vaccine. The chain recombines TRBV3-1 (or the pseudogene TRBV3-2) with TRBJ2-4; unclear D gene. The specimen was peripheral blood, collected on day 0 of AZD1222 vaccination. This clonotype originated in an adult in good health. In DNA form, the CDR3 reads TGTGCCAGCAGCCAAGATAGGATAGCCAAAAACATTCAGTACTTC. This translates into CASSQDRIAKNIQYF.